These 29 T cell receptor beta chains originate from one sample sequenced in a study of T cell repertoires in cytomegalovirus infection. TCRdb recomputed calls from the reads with MiXCR, one row per CDR3 protein. The sample consists of fewer than 700,000 distinct CDR3 sequences, about 24% of them appearing once. Sequenced material: CD8+ T cells from PBMCs. The receptors stem from a human donor in good health (CMV status not recorded). Some clones in this sample may be carry-over from other donors' samples.

At least ten counts were recorded for this clonotype. This rearrangement joins TRBV7-2 to TRBJ2-1; 7 nucleotides match TRBD2. CDR3 length: 15 residues. Germline trimming cut 2 bases from V and 2 bases from J; bases unmatched to any gene: 3. Looked up from germline, CDR1 is SGHTA and CDR2 is FQGNSA. CDR3 loop: CASSLLADTYNEQFF. In DNA form, the CDR3 reads TGTGCCAGCAGCTTACTAGCGGATACCTACAATGAGCAGTTCTTC.

The CDR3 loop is CASSQEGTAGTEAFF. The DNA of the CDR3 is TGCGCCAGCAGCCAAGAGGGGACGGCTGGGACTGAAGCTTTCTTT. V gene TRBV4-1 combines with J gene TRBJ1-1, with D possibly TRBD1 on 5 matching bases. CDR1 and CDR2 (germline): MGHRA, YSYEKL. The CDR3 totals 15 residues. The V gene lost 0 bases and the J gene lost 5 bases, with 13 bases spanning the gap.

This clonotype was recorded at least ten times. V gene TRBV12-3 or TRBV12-4 combines with J gene TRBJ2-7; D gene ambiguous. CDR3 size: 15 residues. Trimming removed 6 bases from V and 5 bases from J, with 20 bases in between. The CDR3 is CASSLRETTNDEQYF. CDR3 sequence (DNA): TGTGCCAGCAGCCTCCGTGAGACCACAAACGACGAGCAGTACTTC.

The genes are TRBV28 and TRBJ2-3; 8 bases fit TRBD2. CDR1 and CDR2 (germline): MDHEN, SYDVKM. The CDR3 contains 16 residues. V dropped 7 bases and J dropped 2; count of bases not matched to a gene: 11. DNA of the CDR3: TGTGCCAGCACCCTCGAGGGGCGGGGGGCCACAGATACGCAGTATTTT. Its protein is CASTLEGRGATDTQYF.

The V and J genes are TRBV12-3 or TRBV12-4 and TRBJ2-4, with 14 bases fitting TRBD2. The CDR3 contains 18 residues. V lost 7 bases to trimming and J lost 0 bases; unmatched junction nucleotides: 8. The CDR3 DNA reads TGTGCCAGCACCGAGGGACTAGCGGGGGAGAAAGCCAAAAACATTCAGTACTTC. Protein product: CASTEGLAGEKAKNIQYF.

This clonotype was counted many times. CDR3 in amino acids: CASSLRGRAVYNSPLHF. As DNA, the CDR3 is TGTGCCAGCAGCTTAAGGGGGAGAGCCGTCTATAATTCACCCCTCCACTTT. V usage is TRBV7-2 and J usage is TRBJ1-6; maybe TRBD1 (6 bases). CDR1 SGHTA and CDR2 FQGNSA come from the germline V gene. The V end was cut by 2 bases, the J end by 3 bases, with 14 bases between. The CDR3 length is 17 residues. Looking up the rest from reference TRBV7-2 and TRBJ1-6 gives the full variable domain: GAGVSQSPSNKVTEKGKDVELRCDPISGHTALYWYRQSLGQGLEFLIYFQGNSAPDKSGLPSDRFSAERTGGSVSTLTIQRTQQEDSAVYLCASSLRGRAVYNSPLHFGNGTRLTVT.

This chain connects TRBV20-1 to TRBJ1-3, with no clear D. V lost 6 bases to trimming and J lost 1 base, with 13 bases between them. There are 14 residues in the CDR3. From germline, CDR1 is DFQATT and CDR2 SNEGSKA (reference sequence). CDR3 DNA: TGCAGTGCCTGGTTGTGGGATTCTGGAAACACCATATATTTT. Translated: CSAWLWDSGNTIYF.

This clonotype was picked up many times. This rearrangement joins TRBV12-3 or TRBV12-4 to TRBJ1-1, with D hard to call. This CDR3 contains 13 residues. Trimming stripped 0 bases from V and 7 bases from J, with 9 bases between. This CDR3 is CASSLAPVLEAFF. CDR3 nucleotide sequence: TGTGCCAGCAGTTTAGCGCCCGTACTTGAAGCTTTCTTT.

The table lists this clonotype with a few counts. The chain employs TRBV7-9 and TRBJ2-3, with D tentatively TRBD1 (5 bases). The CDR3 extends over 15 amino acids. V lost 5 bases to trimming and J lost 4 bases, with 16 bases between them. Looked up from germline, CDR1 is SEHNR and CDR2 is FQNEAQ (reference sequence). The CDR3 nucleotides are TGTGCCAGCAGCCAGGGTGGGCGCAGTGCAGATACGCAGTATTTT. This encodes CASSQGGRSADTQYF. Based on the CDR3 plus reference TRBV7-9 and TRBJ2-3, the full variable domain is DTGVSQNPRHKITKRGQNVTFRCDPISEHNRLYWYRQTLGQGPEFLTYFQNEAQLEKSRLLSDRFSAERPKGSFSTLEIQRTEQGDSAMYLCASSQGGRSADTQYFGPGTRLTVL.

J is TRBJ1-1 and V is TRBV28; perhaps TRBD1 as D (5 bases). The V end lost 6 bases, the J end lost 0 bases, and 11 bases lay between the germline ends. Germline lookup yields CDR1 MDHEN and CDR2 SYDVKM. This CDR3 is built from 14 residues. CDR3 protein: CASSPVGVNTEAFF. The CDR3 region has the DNA TGTGCCAGCAGCCCCGTGGGGGTGAACACTGAAGCTTTCTTT.

The chain employs TRBV28 and TRBJ2-3; D remains ambiguous. Germline CDR1 MDHEN, CDR2 SYDVKM. The length of the CDR3 is 17 residues. V was clipped by 1 base and J by 1 base, with 15 bases between them. The CDR3 DNA reads TGTGCCAGCAGTTTATACCGATCCTCTCGCCGCACAGATACGCAGTATTTT. This encodes CASSLYRSSRRTDTQYF.

The chain is built from TRBV15 and TRBJ2-7; 11 nucleotides line up with TRBD1. This CDR3 contains 15 residues. Trimming cost V 5 bases and J 2 bases; bases outside gene matches: 5. CDR1 LNHNV and CDR2 YYDKDF come from the germline V gene (reference sequence). Here the CDR3 DNA reads TGTGCCACCAGCGGGGACAGGGGGGCCGCCTACGAGCAGTACTTC. It codes for CATSGDRGAAYEQYF.

V is TRBV6-4 and J is TRBJ1-2, with D uncertain. The CDR3 is 15 amino acids. Germline-derived CDR1 and CDR2 are MRHNA and SNTAGT. V was shortened by 5 bases and J by 2 bases, with 15 bases between the two germline ends. The CDR3 spells CASSPSGIRNYGYTF. DNA of the CDR3: TGTGCCAGCAGTCCCTCGGGTATCCGGAACTATGGCTACACCTTC.

The chain links TRBV2 to TRBJ2-1, with 10 bases identical to TRBD1. Germline lookup yields CDR1 SNHLY and CDR2 FYNNEI. CDR3 length: 16 residues. The trim removed 10 bases at V and 6 bases at J, leaving 15 bases unmatched. CDR3 region: CATLDPGQGNPNEQFF. Written as DNA, the CDR3 is TGTGCCACCTTAGACCCGGGACAGGGGAACCCCAATGAGCAGTTCTTC.

The rearrangement links TRBV7-6 to TRBJ2-2, with D possibly matching TRBD1 (5 bases). This CDR3 contains 15 residues. The germline CDR1 and CDR2 sequences are SGHVS and FNYEAQ. V shed 4 bases and J shed 5 bases, with 14 bases lying between them. The CDR3 sequence is CASSYRQQRTGELFF. The CDR3 DNA follows: TGTGCCAGCAGCTATCGACAGCAGCGAACCGGGGAGCTGTTTTTT.

On this clonotype: A much larger clone differs from this one at a single base, so this may be a read error. The chain joins TRBV7-1 to TRBJ2-3; possibly TRBD2 for D (6 bases). TRBV7-1 is an ORF; its function is uncertain. V was pared by 5 bases and J by 3 bases, with 18 bases between. This CDR3 is built from 16 residues. The CDR3 region has the DNA TGTGCCAGCAGCCCTCGTTGGACTAACCATACAGATACGCAGTATTTT. Protein sequence: CASSPRWTNHTDTQYF.

The chain couples TRBV2 to TRBJ2-1, with a weak D call TRBD2 (6 bases). The CDR3 consists of 13 residues. V lost 11 bases and J 0 bases, leaving 11 bases between the germline ends. Germline values: CDR1 SNHLY, CDR2 FYNNEI. CDR3 sequence reads: CADRGSSYNEQFF. Here the CDR3 DNA reads TGTGCCGACCGGGGGAGCTCCTACAATGAGCAGTTCTTC. The full variable domain, with the rest looked up from reference TRBV2 and TRBJ2-1, is EPEVTQTPSHQVTQMGQEVILRCVPISNHLYFYWYRQILGQKVEFLVSFYNNEISEKSEIFDDQFSVERPDGSNFTLKIRSTKLEDSAMYFCADRGSSYNEQFFGPGTRLTVL.

This clonotype was seen repeatedly, ten times or more. The chain uses TRBV7-2 and TRBJ2-1, with TRBD2 matching 10 bases. Looked up from germline, CDR1 is SGHTA and CDR2 is FQGNSA. V lost 3 bases, J lost 1 base, and 3 bases stayed unmatched. The CDR3 totals 16 residues. The CDR3 bases are TGTGCCAGCAGCTTCCCTAGCGGGGGATCCTACAATGAGCAGTTCTTC. It translates to CASSFPSGGSYNEQFF. Filled out from reference TRBV7-2 and TRBJ2-1, the complete variable domain reads GAGVSQSPSNKVTEKGKDVELRCDPISGHTALYWYRQSLGQGLEFLIYFQGNSAPDKSGLPSDRFSAERTGGSVSTLTIQRTQQEDSAVYLCASSFPSGGSYNEQFFGPGTRLTVL.

In regard to this clonotype: This clone may be a read error of a much larger clone one base away. J is TRBJ2-1 and V is TRBV7-2; 9 bases are shared with TRBD1. Germline values: CDR1 SGHTA, CDR2 FQGNSA. The CDR3 consists of 15 residues. J lost 5 bases, V lost 2 bases, and 4 bases had no gene match. The CDR3 bases are TGTGCCAGCAGCTTAAGGGACAGGGTGGACAATGAGCAGTTCTTC. This translates into CASSLRDRVDNEQFF.

The gene calls are TRBV12-3 or TRBV12-4 and TRBJ2-3, with unresolved D. CDR3 size: 12 residues. Trimming removed 6 bases from V and 8 bases from J, with 12 bases in between. Here the CDR3 DNA reads TGTGCCAGCAGCTCCCTACGGACTACGCAGTATTTT. This translates into CASSSLRTTQYF.

The rearrangement links TRBV5-1 to TRBJ2-3, with TRBD1 matching over 7 bases. CDR1 SGHRS and CDR2 YFSETQ come from the germline V gene. Losses at the gene ends were 1 base for V and 2 bases for J; bases not matched to a gene: 10. The CDR3 sequence is 17 residues long. For the CDR3, the DNA is TGCGCCAGCAGCTTGTACTCGAGGGGACAGATCACAGATACGCAGTATTTT. Its translation is CASSLYSRGQITDTQYF.

The chain uses TRBV20-1 and TRBJ2-1, with D hard to call. The CDR3 has 15 residues. V lost 0 bases and J lost 0, with 9 bases in between. From germline, CDR1 is DFQATT and CDR2 SNEGSKA (reference sequence). In DNA form, the CDR3 reads TGCAGTGCTAGAGATTCGCGGCGCTCCTACAATGAGCAGTTCTTC. Translated, it gives CSARDSRRSYNEQFF.

This clonotype was seen more than once but under ten times. V gene TRBV20-1 combines with J gene TRBJ1-1; TRBD1 is a possible D gene (5 bases). The CDR3 extends over 13 amino acids. Germline V lookup: CDR1 DFQATT, CDR2 SNEGSKA (reference sequence). V was cut by 3 bases and J by 5 bases, with 13 bases left in between. In DNA, the CDR3 is TGCAGTGCTAGGACCGGGACGGCGACTGAAGCTTTCTTT. It is translated as CSARTGTATEAFF.

This clonotype was detected ten times or more. The CDR3 bases are TGCGCCAGCAGTGAAAAACAGAATCAAGAGACCCAGTACTTC. Amino acid sequence: CASSEKQNQETQYF. The chain is built from TRBV10-1 and TRBJ2-5; D gene uncertain. Germline V CDR1 and CDR2: WNHNN, SYGVQD (reference sequence). CDR3 length: 14 amino acids. With 3 bases removed from V and 2 bases from J, the gap between germline ends came to 10 bases.

This clonotype was seen once. At one end the junction does not follow the germline gene, possibly because of a read error. This sequence joins TRBV4-1 and TRBJ2-2; perhaps D is TRBD1 or TRBD2 (5 bases each). This CDR3 has 15 amino acids. CDR1 is MGHRA and CDR2 is YSYEKL in the germline V gene. The DNA for the CDR3 is TGTGCCAGCAGTCAACCGGGACCTCCCACCGGGGAGCTGTTTTTT. Translated: CASSQPGPPTGELFF.

V is TRBV7-6 and J is TRBJ1-1; 7 bases fit TRBD1. The germline V gene encodes CDR1 SGHVS and CDR2 FNYEAQ. The CDR3 has 15 residues. Losses at the gene ends were 7 bases for V and 3 bases for J; bases not matched to a gene: 11. CDR3 loop: CASKPDRARDTEAFF. The CDR3 coding sequence is TGTGCCAGCAAACCCGACAGGGCTCGGGACACTGAAGCTTTCTTT.

This chain connects TRBV7-6 to TRBJ1-1, with 7 bases that match TRBD1. V was clipped by 4 bases and J by 5 bases; unmatched bases: 10. From germline, CDR1 is SGHVS and CDR2 FNYEAQ. The CDR3 contains 15 residues. The CDR3 region is CASSSTGVGNTEAFF. In DNA form, the CDR3 reads TGTGCCAGCAGCTCCACAGGGGTAGGGAATACTGAAGCTTTCTTT.

The V gene is TRBV14, the J gene TRBJ2-4, with 8 positions matching TRBD1. Germline CDR1 and CDR2: SGHDN and FVKESK. CDR3 length equals 14 residues. J was trimmed by 6 bases and V by 1 base; bases with no gene match: 2. The CDR3 sequence is CASSQGTGINIQYF. CDR3 sequence (DNA): TGTGCCAGCAGCCAAGGGACAGGGATAAACATTCAGTACTTC.

The chain recombines TRBV20-1 with TRBJ2-7; D is unresolved. Germline assignment: CDR1 DFQATT and CDR2 SNEGSKA (reference sequence). This CDR3 region has 13 residues. V lost 7 bases and J lost 0, with 13 bases in between. The CDR3 DNA reads TGCAGTGTTAACGACCGGAGCTCCTACGAGCAGTACTTC. Protein: CSVNDRSSYEQYF.